The 27 T cell receptor beta chains in this list originate from one sample, sequenced in a study of blood T cell repertoires in COVID-19. Here immunoSEQ multiplex PCR was the method, and the copy in TCRdb shows in-frame clones only, minus some. The sample holds 90,000 or so clones; about 87% are singletons and the top ten take over 8.5%. Material: peripheral blood. The receptors were gathered from an elderly man with acute or convalescent COVID-19.

The chain recombines TRBV6-5 with TRBJ1-1; D is perhaps TRBD1 (6 bases). CDR3 size: 13 residues. The V and J ends lost 6 bases and 5 bases respectively, with 13 bases between them. Germline values: CDR1 MNHEY, CDR2 SVGAGI. This CDR3 is CASRDSQRTEAFF. In nucleotides, the CDR3 is TGTGCCAGCAGGGACAGCCAACGGACTGAAGCTTTCTTT.

The chain links TRBV6-5 to TRBJ2-2, with D maybe TRBD2 (7 bases). V was shortened by 0 bases and J by 5 bases, with 10 bases between the two germline ends. Germline-derived CDR1 and CDR2 are MNHEY and SVGAGI. CDR3 length: 15 residues. This CDR3 reads CASSYSKGGTGELFF. The CDR3 DNA follows: TGTGCCAGCAGTTACTCGAAGGGGGGGACCGGGGAGCTGTTTTTT.

CDR3 protein: CASSFSGTTNTGELFF. CDR3 sequence (DNA): TGTGCCAGCAGTTTCTCCGGGACAACGAACACCGGGGAGCTGTTTTTT. This chain joins TRBV27 and TRBJ2-2; a possible D gene is TRBD1 (6 bases). Germline V lookup: CDR1 MNHEY, CDR2 SMNVEV (reference sequence). The V end was cut by 3 bases, the J end by 0 bases, with 11 bases between. CDR3 length equals 16 residues.

V is TRBV7-9 and J is TRBJ2-5; 8 nucleotides align to TRBD1. Trimming removed 0 bases from V and 2 bases from J; junction bases left unmatched: 2. CDR3 size: 15 residues. CDR1 and CDR2 from the germline V gene are SEHNR and FQNEAQ (reference sequence). CDR3 sequence reads: CASSLAGTGQETQYF. CDR3 DNA: TGTGCCAGCAGCTTAGCGGGGACAGGACAAGAGACCCAGTACTTC.

On this clone: Mismatch with germline at one junction end may stem from a read error. The CDR3 bases are TGCGCCAGCAGCCTGTCACAGGGGGCCATCCCCTCCGCTGTCGCCTTC. This translates into CASSLSQGAIPSAVAF. The chain is built from TRBV4-1 and TRBJ1-2; 9 nucleotides align to TRBD1. This CDR3 spans 16 amino acids. Germline CDR1 MGHRA, CDR2 YSYEKL.

This chain joins TRBV6-5 and TRBJ1-1, with D possibly being TRBD1 (6 bases). The CDR3 length is 16 residues. The germline gives CDR1 MNHEY, CDR2 SVGAGI. V was cut by 4 bases and J by 0 bases, with 15 bases left in between. DNA for the CDR3: TGTGCCAGCAGTTTCCGAGGGGGAGGGTTGAACACTGAAGCTTTCTTT. Translation: CASSFRGGGLNTEAFF.

The rearrangement links TRBV6-6 to TRBJ1-1; tentatively, D is TRBD1 (6 bases). The CDR3 loop spans 17 amino acids. Germline V CDR1 and CDR2: MNHNY, SVGAGI (reference sequence). With 5 bases removed from V and 1 base from J, the gap between germline ends came to 20 bases. CDR3 coding DNA: TGTGCCAGCAGTCTGAATGGCGCAGGGGACGGGAACACTGAAGCTTTCTTT. It yields the protein CASSLNGAGDGNTEAFF.

This chain joins TRBV3-1 (or the pseudogene TRBV3-2) and TRBJ1-4; tentatively, D is TRBD1 (5 bases). The CDR3 is made up of 15 amino acids. Germline V gives CDR1 LGHDT, CDR2 YNNKEL (reference sequence). The V end was cut by 0 bases, the J end by 5 bases, with 10 bases between. CDR3 sequence reads: CASSQDRGANEKLFF. CDR3 in DNA: TGTGCCAGCAGCCAAGATAGGGGCGCAAATGAAAAACTGTTTTTT.

There are a few counts of this clone. The chain links TRBV24-1 to TRBJ1-5; no firm D call. Germline CDR1 is KGHDR and CDR2 is SFDVKD. This CDR3 contains 14 residues. V was trimmed by 6 bases and J by 1 base, leaving 9 bases between them. CDR3: CATSQELSNQPQHF. CDR3 nucleotide sequence: TGTGCCACCAGTCAGGAATTAAGCAATCAGCCCCAGCATTTT.

The chain recombines TRBV7-8 with TRBJ1-6; possible D gene TRBD1, 6 bases. Germline V gives CDR1 SGHVS, CDR2 FQNEAQ. The CDR3 runs 17 residues. Trimming took 5 bases from V and 0 from J, leaving 14 bases between them. The CDR3 coding sequence is TGTGCCAGCAGCCCATTAGGACAGAGCTCCTATAATTCACCCCTCCACTTT. It translates to CASSPLGQSSYNSPLHF. Full variable domain (rest looked up from reference TRBV7-8 and TRBJ1-6): GAGVSQSPRYKVAKRGQDVALRCDPISGHVSLFWYQQALGQGPEFLTYFQNEAQLDKSGLPSDRFFAERPEGSVSTLKIQRTQQEDSAVYLCASSPLGQSSYNSPLHFGNGTRLTVT.

CDR3 residues: CASSSRQGGTNEKLFF. The CDR3 nucleotides are TGTGCCAGCAGCTCAAGACAGGGGGGGACTAATGAAAAACTGTTTTTT. The gene calls are TRBV5-4 and TRBJ1-4; the match to TRBD1 covers 9 bases. V was clipped by 3 bases and J by 2 bases; unmatched bases: 5. This CDR3 contains 16 residues. Germline CDR1 SGHNT, CDR2 YYREEE (reference sequence).

The chain joins TRBV3-1 (or the pseudogene TRBV3-2) to TRBJ1-6; possible D gene TRBD1, 5 bases. Germline assignment: CDR1 LGHDT and CDR2 YNNKEL (reference sequence). The CDR3 loop spans 16 amino acids. V lost 0 bases and J 9 bases, leaving 15 bases between the germline ends. The CDR3: CASSQDGNRRGSPLHF. As DNA, the CDR3 is TGTGCCAGCAGCCAAGATGGCAACAGGCGGGGTTCACCCCTCCACTTT.

The chain joins TRBV7-2 to TRBJ2-3; TRBD2 might be the D (7 bases). The CDR3 is made up of 15 amino acids. Trimming stripped 1 base from V and 8 bases from J, with 16 bases between. CDR1 and CDR2 (germline): SGHTA, FQGNSA. As DNA, the CDR3 is TGTGCCAGCAGCTTAGGGGGGGCGGGAGACGTTACGCAGTATTTT. Protein: CASSLGGAGDVTQYF. The whole variable domain, remainder taken from reference TRBV7-2 and TRBJ2-3, is GAGVSQSPSNKVTEKGKDVELRCDPISGHTALYWYRQSLGQGLEFLIYFQGNSAPDKSGLPSDRFSAERTGGSVSTLTIQRTQQEDSAVYLCASSLGGAGDVTQYFGPGTRLTVL.

This chain uses TRBV5-1 with TRBJ1-4; no clear D gene. Germline V gene data show CDR1 as SGHRS and CDR2 as YFSETQ. The V and J ends lost 0 bases and 0 bases respectively, with 12 bases between them. The CDR3 consists of 17 residues. The CDR3 nucleotides read TGCGCCAGCAGCTTGGGATCGGGGTACGCAACTAATGAAAAACTGTTTTTT. Protein sequence: CASSLGSGYATNEKLFF.

This clone was detected a few times. The gene calls are TRBV2 and TRBJ1-1; 8 bases line up with TRBD1. The CDR3 spans 13 residues. The germline gives CDR1 SNHLY, CDR2 FYNNEI. The J segment lost 7 bases and the V segment lost 7 bases, leaving 8 bases of the junction unmatched. CDR3 in amino acids: CASTLGQGIEAFF. The CDR3 DNA sequence: TGTGCCAGCACACTCGGACAGGGTATTGAAGCTTTCTTT.

The rearrangement uses TRBV7-3 and TRBJ2-7; 8 nucleotides align to TRBD2. This CDR3 is built from 14 residues. Germline V CDR1 and CDR2: SGHTA, FQGTGA. V dropped 5 bases and J dropped 2; count of bases not matched to a gene: 5. This CDR3 is CASSPREDPYEQYF. In DNA form, the CDR3 reads TGTGCCAGCAGCCCGCGGGAGGACCCCTACGAGCAGTACTTC. Combining the CDR3 with reference TRBV7-3 and TRBJ2-7 gives the whole variable domain GAGVSQTPSNKVTEKGKYVELRCDPISGHTALYWYRQSLGQGPEFLIYFQGTGAADDSGLPNDRFFAVRPEGSVSTLKIQRTERGDSAVYLCASSPREDPYEQYFGPGTRLTVT.

The J gene is TRBJ2-3, the V gene TRBV6-5; 8 bases line up with TRBD2. Germline loops: CDR1 MNHEY, CDR2 SVGAGI. J was trimmed by 3 bases and V by 7 bases; bases with no gene match: 3. This CDR3 is 13 amino acids long. The CDR3 reads CASKTSDTDTQYF. CDR3 nucleotides: TGTGCCAGCAAGACTAGCGATACAGATACGCAGTATTTT.

DNA for the CDR3: TGTGCCAGCAGTGAGAGTGGGGGACAGGGCAATCAGCCCCAGCATTTT. This gives the protein CASSESGGQGNQPQHF. The chain is built from TRBV25-1 and TRBJ1-5; 8 nucleotides agree with TRBD1. This CDR3 is built from 16 residues. Germline CDR1 and CDR2: MGHDK and SYGVNS. The junction had 6 bases not matched to a gene; V was cut back by 3 bases and J by 2 bases.

The chain couples TRBV5-4 to TRBJ2-2, with 12 positions matching TRBD2. Looked up from germline, CDR1 is SGHNT and CDR2 is YYREEE (reference sequence). The CDR3 sequence is 16 residues long. V was clipped by 5 bases and J by 5 bases; unmatched bases: 7. In nucleotides, the CDR3 is TGTGCCAGCAGACAGCAGACTAGCGGGAGTACCGGGGAGCTGTTTTTT. Translating it yields CASRQQTSGSTGELFF.

V gene TRBV2 combines with J gene TRBJ1-5; D uncertain. CDR3 length: 16 amino acids. CDR1 and CDR2 from the germline V gene are SNHLY and FYNNEI. Trimming stripped 3 bases from V and 0 bases from J, with 12 bases between. In nucleotides, the CDR3 is TGTGCCAGCAGTGAGGGCCTTCTGGATAGCAATCAGCCCCAGCATTTT. This encodes CASSEGLLDSNQPQHF.

This clone came up once. The chain couples TRBV19 to TRBJ2-5; 10 bases map to TRBD2. Germline V gene data show CDR1 as LNHDA and CDR2 as SQIVND (reference sequence). The V segment lost 2 bases and the J segment 5 bases; nucleotides outside the gene matches: 2. CDR3 length: 14 amino acids. The DNA of the CDR3 is TGTGCCAGTAGTATATCTAGCGGGGGTGAGACCCAGTACTTC. This encodes CASSISSGGETQYF. The full variable domain, with the rest looked up from reference TRBV19 and TRBJ2-5, is DGGITQSPKYLFRKEGQNVTLSCEQNLNHDAMYWYRQDPGQGLRLIYYSQIVNDFQKGDIAEGYSVSREKKESFPLTVTSAQKNPTAFYLCASSISSGGETQYFGPGTRLLVL.

The V call is TRBV6-1, the J call TRBJ1-2; D ambiguous. The CDR3 spans 13 residues. Between the trimmed V and J ends, which lost 3 bases and 0 bases, there was a span of 5 bases. Germline V gene sequence: CDR1 MNHNS, CDR2 SASEGT. CDR3 DNA: TGTGCCAGCAGTGATAGTACTAACTATGGCTACACCTTC. Translating gives CASSDSTNYGYTF.

The V and J genes are TRBV5-1 and TRBJ1-1; 7 positions match TRBD1. There are 14 residues in the CDR3. CDR1 is SGHRS and CDR2 is YFSETQ in the germline V gene. The V and J ends lost 0 bases and 5 bases, in that order; junction bases with no gene match: 4. The DNA of the CDR3 is TGCGCCAGCAGCTTGGACAGGGGAAGGACTGAAGCTTTCTTT. Translating it yields CASSLDRGRTEAFF.

This chain uses TRBV21-1 with TRBJ1-1. TRBV21-1 is shown as a pseudogene. CDR3 length: 18 amino acids. The CDR3 DNA follows: TGTGCCAGCAGCAAATGGCGGGGGCCGTTCCTAATGAACACTGAAGCTTTCTTT. Translating gives CASSKWRGPFLMNTEAFF.

This rearrangement joins TRBV7-9 to TRBJ2-5, with 12 positions matching TRBD1. The length of the CDR3 is 13 residues. Germline V gives CDR1 SEHNR, CDR2 FQNEAQ (reference sequence). The V and J ends lost 8 bases and 4 bases, in that order; junction bases with no gene match: 2. Written as DNA, the CDR3 is TGTGCCAGCGGGGACAGGGGGCGAGAGACCCAGTACTTC. Protein: CASGDRGRETQYF.

The J gene is TRBJ1-2, the V gene TRBV3-1 (or the pseudogene TRBV3-2); 7 nucleotides match TRBD1. After removal of 3 bases from V and 4 bases from J, the junction contained 11 bases not matched to a gene. This CDR3 region has 16 residues. Germline CDR1 is LGHDT and CDR2 is YNNKEL (reference sequence). The CDR3 loop reads CASSHGQANRGYGYTF. The CDR3 DNA follows: TGTGCCAGCAGCCACGGACAGGCCAATAGGGGCTATGGCTACACCTTC.

The chain recombines TRBV19 with TRBJ1-1, with D maybe TRBD1 (6 bases). The CDR3 totals 16 residues. V lost 4 bases and J lost 2, with 17 bases in between. Germline V CDR1 and CDR2: LNHDA, SQIVND (reference sequence). The CDR3 DNA reads TGTGCCAGTAGTACGCCTTATCCGGGACATAACACTGAAGCTTTCTTT. Amino acids: CASSTPYPGHNTEAFF.